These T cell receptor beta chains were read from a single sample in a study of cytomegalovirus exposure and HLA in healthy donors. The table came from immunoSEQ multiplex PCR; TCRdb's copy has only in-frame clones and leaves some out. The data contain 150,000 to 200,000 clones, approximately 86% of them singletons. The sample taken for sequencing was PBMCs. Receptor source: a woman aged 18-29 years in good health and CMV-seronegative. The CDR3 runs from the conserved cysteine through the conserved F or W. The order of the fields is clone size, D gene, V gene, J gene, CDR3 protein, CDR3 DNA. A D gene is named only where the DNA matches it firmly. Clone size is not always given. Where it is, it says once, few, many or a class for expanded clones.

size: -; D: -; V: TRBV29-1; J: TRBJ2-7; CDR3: CSVAGTFSYEQYF; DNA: TGCAGCGTTGCCGGGACATTCTCCTACGAGCAGTACTTC
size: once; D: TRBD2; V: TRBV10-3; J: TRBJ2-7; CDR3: CAISEGTTVYEQYF; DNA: TGTGCCATCAGTGAAGGGACTACCGTCTACGAGCAGTACTTC
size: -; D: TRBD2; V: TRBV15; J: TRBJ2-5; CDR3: CATSRDAGGGETQYF; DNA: TGTGCCACCAGCAGAGATGCGGGAGGGGGGGAGACCCAGTACTTC
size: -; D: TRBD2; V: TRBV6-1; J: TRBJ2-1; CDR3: CASSTSGGAEQFF; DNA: TGTGCCAGCAGTACTAGCGGGGGGGCAGAGCAGTTCTTC
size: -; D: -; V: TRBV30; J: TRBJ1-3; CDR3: CAWSWRGGFRNTIYF; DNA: TGTGCCTGGAGTTGGAGGGGGGGCTTCAGAAACACCATATATTTT
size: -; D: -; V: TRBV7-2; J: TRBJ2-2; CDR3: CASSLTGRITGELFF; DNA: TGTGCCAGCAGCTTAACAGGGCGGATCACCGGGGAGCTGTTTTTT
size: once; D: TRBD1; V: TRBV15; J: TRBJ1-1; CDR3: CATSRDRGQGIEAFF; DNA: TGTGCCACCAGCAGAGATCGGGGACAGGGAATTGAAGCTTTCTTT
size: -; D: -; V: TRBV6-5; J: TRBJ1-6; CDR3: CASSYFQQDSPLHF; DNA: TGTGCCAGCAGTTATTTCCAACAGGATTCACCCCTCCACTTT
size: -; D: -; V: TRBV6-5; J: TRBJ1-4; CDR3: CASSYASGTNEKLFF; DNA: TGTGCCAGCAGTTACGCGTCTGGAACTAATGAAAAACTGTTTTTT
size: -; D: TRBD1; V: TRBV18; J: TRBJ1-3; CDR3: CASSPSGTAGNTIYF; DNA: TGTGCCAGCTCACCCTCCGGGACAGCAGGAAACACCATATATTTT
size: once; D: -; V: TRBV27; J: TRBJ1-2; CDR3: CASSGRVPYGYTF; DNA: TGTGCCAGCAGTGGCCGGGTTCCCTATGGCTACACCTTC
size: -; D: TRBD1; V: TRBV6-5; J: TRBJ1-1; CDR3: CASSSGTGGTEAFF; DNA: TGTGCCAGCAGTTCTGGGACAGGCGGCACTGAAGCTTTCTTT
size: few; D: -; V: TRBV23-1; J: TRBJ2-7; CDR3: CASSQPSVKPKPYEQYF; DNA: TGCGCCAGCAGTCAACCGTCTGTGAAGCCCAAACCCTACGAGCAGTACTTC
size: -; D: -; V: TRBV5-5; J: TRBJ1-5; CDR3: CASSLAGNSNQPQHF; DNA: TGTGCCAGCAGCTTGGCAGGGAATAGCAATCAGCCCCAGCATTTT
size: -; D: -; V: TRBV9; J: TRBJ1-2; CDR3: CASSAQNYGYTF; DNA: TGTGCCAGCAGCGCCCAGAACTATGGCTACACCTTC
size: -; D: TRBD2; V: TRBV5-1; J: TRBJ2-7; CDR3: CASSSTSGRVEQYF; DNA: TGCGCCAGCAGTTCGACTAGCGGAAGAGTGGAGCAGTACTTC
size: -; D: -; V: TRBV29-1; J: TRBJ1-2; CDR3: CSVVVGRVSYGYTF; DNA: TGCAGCGTTGTCGTAGGCAGGGTGAGCTATGGCTACACCTTC
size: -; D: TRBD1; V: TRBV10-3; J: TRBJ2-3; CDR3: CAIGRTGGGDTQYF; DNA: TGTGCCATCGGCAGGACAGGGGGCGGAGATACGCAGTATTTT
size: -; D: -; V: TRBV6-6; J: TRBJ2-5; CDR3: CASSYSVTGGRETQYF; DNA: TGTGCCAGCAGTTACTCGGTGACCGGGGGTCGGGAGACCCAGTACTTC
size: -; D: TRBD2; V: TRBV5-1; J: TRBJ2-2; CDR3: CASSSTPGGLGFPGELFF; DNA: TGCGCCAGCAGCTCAACTCCTGGGGGACTAGGCTTCCCCGGGGAGCTGTTTTTT
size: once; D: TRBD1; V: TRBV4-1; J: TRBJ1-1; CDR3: CASRSGTGATRDTEAFF; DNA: TGCGCCAGCAGATCGGGGACAGGCGCGACTCGGGACACTGAAGCTTTCTTT
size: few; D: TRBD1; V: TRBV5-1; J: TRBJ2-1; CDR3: CASSLAGQGSNEQFF; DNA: TGCGCCAGCAGCCTCGCGGGACAGGGGAGCAATGAGCAGTTCTTC
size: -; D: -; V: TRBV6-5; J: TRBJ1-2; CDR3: CASSARGGGYTF; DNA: TGTGCCAGCAGTGCCCGAGGGGGTGGCTACACCTTC
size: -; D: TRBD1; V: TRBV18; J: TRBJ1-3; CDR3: CASSQNRGGGNTIYF; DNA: TGTGCCAGCTCGCAAAACAGGGGAGGTGGAAACACCATATATTTT
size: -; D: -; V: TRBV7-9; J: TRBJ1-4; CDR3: CASSRWTDEKLFF; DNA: TGTGCCAGCAGCCGTTGGACAGATGAAAAACTGTTTTTT
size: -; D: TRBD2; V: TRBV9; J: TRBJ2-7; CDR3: CASSVVSSGYEQYF; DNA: TGTGCCAGCAGCGTAGTTTCTAGCGGCTACGAGCAGTACTTC
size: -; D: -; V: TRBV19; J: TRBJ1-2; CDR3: CASSMNQGADGYTF; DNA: TGTGCCAGTAGTATGAACCAGGGTGCAGATGGCTACACCTTC
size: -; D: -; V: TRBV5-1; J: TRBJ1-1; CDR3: CASQGFRGMNTEAFF; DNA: TGCGCCAGCCAAGGTTTCCGGGGTATGAACACTGAAGCTTTCTTT